This T cell receptor (beta chain) was recorded in a study of patients and donors after allogeneic stem cell transplantation. TCRdb reanalysed the RT-PCR reads using MiXCR and keeps one entry per CDR3 protein. The sample holds about a million distinct CDR3 sequences; roughly 18% are singletons and the top ten take roughly 6%. From germline, CDR1 is SGHDT and CDR2 YYEEEE. This CDR3 spans 17 amino acids. The V segment lost 0 bases and the J segment 4 bases; nucleotides outside the gene matches: 7. The receptor was derived from a human donor who was either an allogeneic HSCT recipient or a stem cell or donor lymphocyte infusion donor (not recorded which). It is not recorded whose cells these are; they may come from a transplant donor. The sequenced sample was blood, either unsorted or a sorted T cell fraction (not recorded which). This chain uses TRBV5-6 with TRBJ2-2, with 9 bases that match TRBD2. The CDR3 bases are TGTGCCAGCAGCTTGGGTGTAGCGGGAGCCGGCACCGGGGAGCTGTTTTTT. Translating it yields CASSLGVAGAGTGELFF.